This entry describes one TCR beta chain. The CDR3 length is 13 residues. Per the germline V gene, CDR1 is SGHNT and CDR2 is YENEEA. The V end lost 5 bases, the J end lost 9 bases, and 14 bases lay between the germline ends. These data come from a study of technical replicates of blood from a few donors. Sequencing used immunoSEQ multiplex PCR; TCRdb keeps in-frame clones, though not all of them. Altogether approximately 97,000 clones are present, approximately 96% being singletons, with the ten largest covering about 0.36%. The genes are TRBV11-3 and TRBJ2-1; weak D call: TRBD1 (6 bases). Material: T cells isolated from PBMCs. The TCR comes from a human donor in good health. CDR3 nucleotide sequence: TGTGCCAGCAGCACAACAGGGATTGGTGAGCAGTTCTTC. Its protein is CASSTTGIGEQFF. Full variable domain (remainder filled in from reference TRBV11-3 and TRBJ2-1): EAGVVQSPRYKIIEKKQPVAFWCNPISGHNTLYWYLQNLGQGPELLIRYENEEAVDDSQLPKDRFSAERLKGVDSTLKIQPAELGDSAVYLCASSTTGIGEQFFGPGTRLTVL.